This entry lists 23 T cell receptor beta chains sequenced from one sample in a study of cytomegalovirus exposure and HLA in healthy donors (dated by TCRdb to between 2016 and 2019). The protocol used for the library was the immunoSEQ multiplex PCR assay. For the multiplex PCR, a mixture combining 60 forward primers for TCR Vbeta segments and 13 reverse primers for TCR Jbeta segments was used. The table was pulled from immuneACCESS by TCRdb, which kept in-frame rearrangements only. Such tables lose some clones; where checked, under half of the loss comes from unresolved V genes, and the rest has no known cause. For this sample there are under 250,000 clones; 70% to 90% appear just once. Jointly, the top ten make up approximately 0.24% of the sample. Sequenced material: PBMCs. These receptors came from a girl aged 2 to 9 in good health and CMV-seronegative.

The genes are TRBV7-8 and TRBJ2-3; D is possibly TRBD2 (5 bases). This CDR3 is 19 amino acids long. V lost 7 bases and J 1 base, leaving 27 bases between the germline ends. The germline gives CDR1 SGHVS, CDR2 FQNEAQ. The CDR3 DNA is TGTGCCAGCACCCCGGTCCCCACGGCGGGTGAATTTCGCACAGATACGCAGTATTTT. Translating it yields CASTPVPTAGEFRTDTQYF.

V gene TRBV7-2 combines with J gene TRBJ2-2; 10 nucleotides align to TRBD2. Trimming took 2 bases from V and 4 from J; bases not matched to a gene: 4. Germline CDR1 is SGHTA and CDR2 is FQGNSA. This CDR3 spans 16 amino acids. CDR3 sequence: CASSLKAGGPTGELFF. Written as DNA, the CDR3 is TGTGCCAGCAGCTTAAAAGCGGGAGGGCCCACCGGGGAGCTGTTTTTT.

The V and J genes are TRBV28 and TRBJ2-1; the match to TRBD2 covers 8 bases. J gave up 9 bases and V 3 bases, and 10 bases lay outside the gene matches. The CDR3 has 15 amino acids. The germline V gene encodes CDR1 MDHEN and CDR2 SYDVKM. In nucleotides, the CDR3 is TGTGCCAGCAGTTTCTCCGGGGGGGCTTTTAGTGAGCAGTTCTTC. This encodes CASSFSGGAFSEQFF.

The chain is built from TRBV7-8 and TRBJ1-5; 8 nucleotides align to TRBD1. This CDR3 region has 15 residues. J gave up 3 bases and V 2 bases, and 3 bases lay outside the gene matches. Germline CDR1 is SGHVS and CDR2 is FQNEAQ. The CDR3 region is CASSLQGAYNQPQHF. CDR3 nucleotide sequence: TGTGCCAGCAGCTTACAGGGGGCGTACAATCAGCCCCAGCATTTT.

The V and J genes are TRBV10-2 and TRBJ2-7, with D possibly TRBD1 on 6 matching bases. The CDR3 is made up of 12 amino acids. V lost 4 bases and J lost 3, with 7 bases in between. The germline V gene encodes CDR1 WSHSY and CDR2 SAAADI. This CDR3 is CASSGRGYEQYF. DNA of the CDR3: TGCGCCAGCAGTGGCAGGGGCTACGAGCAGTACTTC.

The chain has TRBV5-1 and TRBJ2-5; perhaps TRBD1 as D (6 bases). The CDR3 spans 13 residues. Trimming took off 3 bases at V and 5 bases at J, with 11 bases between the two ends. Germline lookup yields CDR1 SGHRS and CDR2 YFSETQ. CDR3 protein: CASSSTGRETQYF. The CDR3 region has the DNA TGCGCCAGCAGCTCGACAGGCAGGGAGACCCAGTACTTC. Variable domain in full (rest from reference TRBV5-1 and TRBJ2-5): KAGVTQTPRYLIKTRGQQVTLSCSPISGHRSVSWYQQTPGQGLQFLFEYFSETQRNKGNFPGRFSGRQFSNSRSEMNVSTLELGDSALYLCASSSTGRETQYFGPGTRLLVL.

The rearrangement joins TRBV5-4 to TRBJ2-6; D gene uncertain. Germline V gene data show CDR1 as SGHNT and CDR2 as YYREEE (reference sequence). This CDR3 is built from 17 residues. Trimming removed 2 bases from V and 0 bases from J, with 12 bases in between. CDR3 nucleotides: TGTGCCAGCAGCTTCTTGATGTCTAGCTCTGGGGCCAACGTCCTGACTTTC. Protein product: CASSFLMSSSGANVLTF. The variable domain in full, completed from reference TRBV5-4 and TRBJ2-6, reads ETGVTQSPTHLIKTRGQQVTLRCSSQSGHNTVSWYQQALGQGPQFIFQYYREEENGRGNFPPRFSGLQFPNYSSELNVNALELDDSALYLCASSFLMSSSGANVLTFGAGSRLTVL.

This clone was observed once. J is TRBJ2-3 and V is TRBV27; 11 nucleotides align to TRBD2. Germline V lookup: CDR1 MNHEY, CDR2 SMNVEV (reference sequence). The CDR3 is made up of 16 amino acids. The V segment lost 5 bases and the J segment 3 bases; nucleotides outside the gene matches: 7. This chain's CDR3 is CASSVTSGALTDTQYF. The CDR3 DNA reads as TGTGCCAGCAGTGTGACTAGCGGGGCTCTTACAGATACGCAGTATTTT.

The J gene is TRBJ2-5, the V gene TRBV7-9; 8 positions match TRBD1. After removal of 1 base from V and 2 bases from J, the junction contained 6 bases not matched to a gene. Per the germline V gene, CDR1 is SEHNR and CDR2 is FQNEAQ (reference sequence). The length of the CDR3 is 16 residues. Here the CDR3 DNA reads TGTGCCAGCAGCTTAGGGGGAACAGGGGGGCAAGAGACCCAGTACTTC. Translating gives CASSLGGTGGQETQYF.

This chain connects TRBV21-1 to TRBJ1-5; the D call in the table, TRBD1, was not verified against the DNA. TRBV21-1 is noted as a pseudogene. This CDR3 region has 16 residues. The CDR3 loop reads CASSKGTGKGNQPQHF. The CDR3 DNA reads TGTGCCAGCAGCAAAGGGACAGGGAAGGGCAATCAGCCCCAGCATTTT.

V gene TRBV10-2 combines with J gene TRBJ2-1, with TRBD2 matching over 9 bases. The germline V gene has CDR1 WSHSY and CDR2 SAAADI. The CDR3 covers 15 residues. V shed 2 bases, J shed 6 bases, and the junction held 5 bases outside the gene matches. The CDR3 sequence is CASSEPGLASNEQFF. CDR3 nucleotide sequence: TGCGCCAGCAGTGAGCCGGGACTAGCCAGCAATGAGCAGTTCTTC.

The rearrangement joins TRBV9 to TRBJ2-3; tentative D call: TRBD2 (5 bases). CDR1 is SGDLS, CDR2 YYNGEE, per germline. Deletions cut 0 bases from V and 2 bases from J, with 13 bases between. The CDR3 has 16 amino acids. The CDR3 loop reads CASSVVAAGLTDTQYF. The CDR3 bases are TGTGCCAGCAGCGTAGTGGCGGCGGGTCTCACAGATACGCAGTATTTT.

The V gene is TRBV30, the J gene TRBJ2-7; 7 nucleotides agree with TRBD1. The germline gives CDR1 GTSNPN, CDR2 SVGIG (reference sequence). The CDR3 covers 15 residues. V lost 3 bases to trimming and J lost 1 base; unmatched junction nucleotides: 9. The chain's CDR3 is CAWRLTGEGSYEQYF. The DNA of the CDR3 is TGTGCCTGGAGGCTAACAGGGGAAGGGTCCTACGAGCAGTACTTC. The full variable domain, in which reference TRBV30 and TRBJ2-7 provide the parts outside the CDR3, is SQTIHQWPATLVQPVGSPLSLECTVEGTSNPNLYWYRQAAGRGLQLLFYSVGIGQISSEVPQNLSASRPQDRQFILSSKKLLLSDSGFYLCAWRLTGEGSYEQYFGPGTRLTVT.

The chain has TRBV6-5 and TRBJ1-5; D is perhaps TRBD1 (5 bases). Germline V lookup: CDR1 MNHEY, CDR2 SVGAGI. This CDR3 has 13 amino acids. Trimming stripped 6 bases from V and 10 bases from J, with 16 bases between. CDR3 in DNA: TGTGCCAGCAGGAAAAGGGGCTTGGATCCCCAGCATTTT. Encoded protein: CASRKRGLDPQHF.

The gene calls are TRBV7-9 and TRBJ2-7; tentatively, D is TRBD2 (5 bases). The CDR3 sequence is 12 residues long. In germline, CDR1 is SEHNR, CDR2 FQNEAQ (reference sequence). With 4 bases removed from V and 5 bases from J, the gap between germline ends came to 9 bases. The CDR3 is CASSWLANEQYF. Here the CDR3 DNA reads TGTGCCAGCAGCTGGTTAGCGAACGAGCAGTACTTC.

V and J are TRBV4-2 and TRBJ2-4; 7 nucleotides agree with TRBD2. Germline V gene data show CDR1 as LGHNA and CDR2 as YNFKEQ. V was clipped by 0 bases and J by 7 bases; unmatched bases: 6. The CDR3 extends over 15 amino acids. CDR3 loop: CASSQDRGLLNIQYF. As DNA, the CDR3 is TGTGCCAGCAGCCAAGATAGGGGACTATTGAACATTCAGTACTTC.

The chain is built from TRBV6-5 and TRBJ1-1; TRBD1 matches at 7 bases. Germline V gene sequence: CDR1 MNHEY, CDR2 SVGAGI. After removal of 7 bases from V and 2 bases from J, the junction contained 10 bases not matched to a gene. CDR3 length: 15 residues. The CDR3 reads CASTLGDSTNTEAFF. The CDR3 DNA is TGTGCCAGCACCCTTGGGGACAGTACCAACACTGAAGCTTTCTTT.

The rearrangement uses TRBV9 and TRBJ1-2; D ambiguous. The CDR3 runs 16 residues. V dropped 0 bases and J dropped 3 bases, with 15 bases sitting between them. CDR1 SGDLS and CDR2 YYNGEE come from the germline V gene. The CDR3 nucleotides are TGTGCCAGCAGCGTAGGTACGGGATATGGCGACTATGGCTACACCTTC. Protein sequence: CASSVGTGYGDYGYTF.

This chain uses TRBV11-2 with TRBJ1-2; 12 positions agree with TRBD1. The germline gives CDR1 SGHAT, CDR2 FQNNGV. With V trimmed by 3 bases and J by 4 bases, 6 bases remained unmatched. The CDR3 sequence is 16 residues long. CDR3 amino acids: CASSFPGTGGVYGYTF. As DNA, the CDR3 is TGTGCCAGCAGCTTTCCCGGGACAGGGGGCGTCTATGGCTACACCTTC.

This clone appeared once. The chain recombines TRBV5-1 with TRBJ2-2; 8 bases match TRBD2. Germline CDR1 is SGHRS and CDR2 is YFSETQ. The CDR3 loop spans 16 amino acids. The trim removed 4 bases at V and 4 bases at J, leaving 9 bases unmatched. For the CDR3, the DNA is TGCGCCAGCAGCCAACCGGGACTAGGGATCACCGGGGAGCTGTTTTTT. It codes for CASSQPGLGITGELFF. Full variable domain (remainder filled in from reference TRBV5-1 and TRBJ2-2): KAGVTQTPRYLIKTRGQQVTLSCSPISGHRSVSWYQQTPGQGLQFLFEYFSETQRNKGNFPGRFSGRQFSNSRSEMNVSTLELGDSALYLCASSQPGLGITGELFFGEGSRLTVL.

V gene TRBV5-1 combines with J gene TRBJ2-7; 9 bases map to TRBD2. The V and J ends lost 4 bases and 7 bases, in that order; junction bases with no gene match: 3. The CDR3 sequence is 12 residues long. Germline V gene lookup returns CDR1 SGHRS and CDR2 YFSETQ. The CDR3 protein is CASSLSGSEQYF. The CDR3 DNA follows: TGCGCCAGCAGCCTTAGCGGGAGTGAGCAGTACTTC.

The chain couples TRBV6-5 to TRBJ1-5; D unresolved. Deletions cut 6 bases from V and 0 bases from J, with 12 bases between. The germline CDR1 and CDR2 sequences are MNHEY and SVGAGI. The CDR3 has 15 amino acids. Written as DNA, the CDR3 is TGTGCCAGCAGCCTAACCCCGATTAGCAATCAGCCCCAGCATTTT. It is translated as CASSLTPISNQPQHF.

Turning to this clone: Other DNA sequences from this sample encode an identical CDR3 as well. V usage is TRBV4-1 and J usage is TRBJ1-3, with 7 bases fitting TRBD1. This CDR3 contains 16 residues. J lost 3 bases, V lost 4 bases, and 9 bases had no gene match. Germline CDR1 reads MGHRA; CDR2 reads YSYEKL. The CDR3 sequence: CASSLQPGQLGNTIYF. The CDR3 DNA reads as TGCGCCAGCAGCCTTCAGCCGGGACAGCTTGGAAACACCATATATTTT.